These 8 T cell receptor beta chains originate from one sample sequenced in a study of blood T cell repertoires in COVID-19. Only in-frame clones appear in the TCRdb table, and some are missing; sequencing was by immunoSEQ multiplex PCR. In the table there are approximately 160,000 clones, around 84% of which are singletons. The sample was peripheral blood. The receptors shown here come from an older woman with COVID-19, enrolled during active disease.

The chain links TRBV5-8 to TRBJ2-3; D possibly corresponds to TRBD1 (6 bases). Trimming took 4 bases from V and 4 from J, leaving 13 bases between them. This CDR3 contains 14 residues. Germline V gives CDR1 SGHTS, CDR2 YDEGEE. CDR3: CASSLTGFSDTQYF. CDR3 coding DNA: TGTGCCAGCAGCCTGACAGGTTTTTCAGATACGCAGTATTTT.

The chain employs TRBV7-2 and TRBJ1-5; D may be TRBD1 (6 bases). This CDR3 region has 15 residues. Germline-derived CDR1 and CDR2 are SGHTA and FQGNSA. With 1 base removed from V and 2 bases from J, the gap between germline ends came to 9 bases. The CDR3 here is CASSLVRGGNQPQHF. The CDR3 region has the DNA TGTGCCAGCAGCTTAGTCAGGGGAGGCAATCAGCCCCAGCATTTT.

V gene TRBV9 combines with J gene TRBJ1-2; 12 positions agree with TRBD1. Germline lookup yields CDR1 SGDLS and CDR2 YYNGEE. After removal of 0 bases from V and 6 bases from J, the junction contained 3 bases not matched to a gene. The CDR3 is made up of 15 amino acids. The CDR3 nucleotides are TGTGCCAGCAGCGTAGAAGGGACAGGGGGCGATGGCTACACCTTC. Translating it yields CASSVEGTGGDGYTF.

The table lists this clone with a few counts. The chain uses TRBV19 and TRBJ1-5, with 8 bases identical to TRBD1. From germline, CDR1 is LNHDA and CDR2 SQIVND (reference sequence). The CDR3 sequence is 14 residues long. Trimming cost V 4 bases and J 2 bases; bases outside gene matches: 1. CDR3 sequence reads: CASSTGQGNQPQHF. CDR3 sequence (DNA): TGTGCCAGTAGTACGGGACAGGGCAATCAGCCCCAGCATTTT.

The chain recombines TRBV27 with TRBJ1-5; 10 bases are shared with TRBD1. V gave up 4 bases and J gave up 7 bases; unmatched junction bases: 7. This CDR3 has 15 amino acids. CDR1 is MNHEY, CDR2 SMNVEV, per germline (reference sequence). Here the CDR3 DNA reads TGTGCCAGCAGTTCCTCCGGGACAGGGGAACAGCCCCAGCATTTT. Protein sequence: CASSSSGTGEQPQHF.

The chain combines TRBV18 with TRBJ2-2; 12 positions agree with TRBD1. Germline V gene data show CDR1 as KGHSH and CDR2 as LQKENI. V was pared by 2 bases and J by 7 bases, with 14 bases of the junction left unmatched. The CDR3 is made up of 19 amino acids. The CDR3 here is CASSPFTSLGQGAIGELFF. The CDR3 DNA is TGTGCCAGCTCACCATTTACCTCGTTGGGACAGGGGGCGATCGGGGAGCTGTTTTTT.

The CDR3 DNA follows: TGTGCCAGCAGTTTCACAGGGAACTATGGCTACACCTTC. This encodes CASSFTGNYGYTF. The chain carries TRBV6-5 and TRBJ1-2, with D possibly TRBD1 on 6 matching bases. The V gene lost 4 bases and the J gene lost 2 bases, with 8 bases spanning the gap. CDR1 is MNHEY and CDR2 is SVGAGI in the germline V gene. The CDR3 consists of 13 residues.

This clone showed up just once. The V gene is TRBV3-1 (or the pseudogene TRBV3-2), the J gene TRBJ1-3, with a tentative D call TRBD1 (6 bases). The V gene lost 4 bases and the J gene lost 0 bases, with 13 bases spanning the gap. This CDR3 has 16 amino acids. CDR1 and CDR2 from the germline V gene are LGHDT and YNNKEL (reference sequence). The CDR3 spells CASSRRQDRSGNTIYF. CDR3 in DNA: TGTGCCAGCAGCCGAAGACAGGACCGCTCTGGAAACACCATATATTTT.